Below are 6 T cell receptor beta chains sequenced from a single sample in a study of T cell changes during pregnancy in multiple sclerosis. The protocol was immunoSEQ multiplex PCR, while the TCRdb copy is restricted to in-frame clones and leaves out a portion. Of tens of thousands of clones in the sample, approximately 96% were seen once. Sequencing was performed on CD8+ T cells from peripheral blood mononuclear cells, taken after pregnancy. The receptors were sampled from a female donor with multiple sclerosis, enrolled in a pregnancy study.

This rearrangement joins TRBV11-2 to TRBJ2-1; tentatively, D is TRBD1 (6 bases). Germline CDR1 is SGHAT and CDR2 is FQNNGV. V lost 5 bases to trimming and J lost 3 bases, with 14 bases between them. This CDR3 comprises 15 residues. In DNA, the CDR3 is TGTGCCAGCAGCCTCACCCGGACAGTCTACAATGAGCAGTTCTTC. Translating gives CASSLTRTVYNEQFF. The whole variable domain, filled in from reference TRBV11-2 and TRBJ2-1, reads EAGVAQSPRYKIIEKRQSVAFWCNPISGHATLYWYQQILGQGPKLLIQFQNNGVVDDSQLPKDRFSAERLKGVDSTLKIQPAKLEDSAVYLCASSLTRTVYNEQFFGPGTRLTVL.

This chain connects TRBV7-9 to TRBJ1-1, with no clear D. Germline-derived CDR1 and CDR2 are SEHNR and FQNEAQ (reference sequence). V was trimmed by 1 base and J by 7 bases, leaving 13 bases between them. CDR3 length: 14 residues. The CDR3 DNA reads TGTGCCAGCAGCTTAGAAGGGAGTCAGGATGAAGCTTTCTTT. Translating gives CASSLEGSQDEAFF.

The chain has TRBV2 and TRBJ2-5; D gene ambiguous. The CDR3 runs to 14 residues. The V end was cut by 4 bases, the J end by 1 base, with 10 bases between. Germline V lookup: CDR1 SNHLY, CDR2 FYNNEI. In nucleotides, the CDR3 is TGTGCCAGCAGTGTTACGTCAGTCCAAGAGACCCAGTACTTC. This sequence encodes CASSVTSVQETQYF.

The chain has TRBV11-2 and TRBJ2-1; D may be TRBD1 (5 bases). CDR3 length: 14 amino acids. V dropped 5 bases and J dropped 4 bases, with 12 bases sitting between them. CDR1 and CDR2 (germline): SGHAT, FQNNGV. The CDR3 sequence: CASSLQDHYNEQFF. In DNA, the CDR3 is TGTGCCAGCAGCCTACAGGACCATTACAATGAGCAGTTCTTC.

The rearrangement uses TRBV19 and TRBJ2-6; 8 bases agree with TRBD1. J was trimmed by 4 bases and V by 10 bases; bases with no gene match: 6. This CDR3 has 14 amino acids. CDR1 and CDR2 (germline): LNHDA, SQIVND (reference sequence). As DNA, the CDR3 is TGTGCCACCACGACAGGGGCCGGGGCCAACGTCCTGACTTTC. Encoded protein: CATTTGAGANVLTF.

The chain employs TRBV27 and TRBJ2-1; D might be TRBD2 (6 bases). The V gene's germline CDR1 is MNHEY and CDR2 SMNVEV (reference sequence). The CDR3 consists of 12 residues. V lost 6 bases to trimming and J lost 6 bases, with 9 bases between them. Here the CDR3 reads CASSYSGNEQFF. As DNA, the CDR3 is TGTGCCAGCAGCTATAGCGGCAATGAGCAGTTCTTC.